The 7 T cell receptor beta chains listed next were all sequenced from one sample in a study of blood T cell repertoires in COVID-19. The protocol was immunoSEQ multiplex PCR, while the TCRdb copy is restricted to in-frame clones and leaves out a portion. The sample consists of 110,000 or so clones, over 75% of them appearing once. What was sequenced was peripheral blood. The receptors here all came from a man aged 50 to 59 with acute or convalescent COVID-19.

J is TRBJ1-6 and V is TRBV3-1 (or the pseudogene TRBV3-2), with D maybe TRBD1 (6 bases). CDR3 length: 12 residues. With 1 base removed from V and 12 bases from J, the gap between germline ends came to 7 bases. Looked up from germline, CDR1 is LGHDT and CDR2 is YNNKEL (reference sequence). CDR3 loop: CASSQATGPLHF. Here the CDR3 DNA reads TGTGCCAGCAGCCAAGCGACAGGACCCCTCCACTTT.

The chain combines TRBV19 with TRBJ2-2; D might be TRBD1 (6 bases). In germline, CDR1 is LNHDA, CDR2 SQIVND (reference sequence). The length of the CDR3 is 14 residues. The V end lost 5 bases, the J end lost 2 bases, and 9 bases lay between the germline ends. The CDR3 loop reads CASSGQFNTGELFF. The CDR3 region has the DNA TGTGCCAGTAGTGGACAGTTTAACACCGGGGAGCTGTTTTTT.

The rearrangement joins TRBV28 to TRBJ2-1, with D maybe TRBD2 (6 bases). Germline assignment: CDR1 MDHEN and CDR2 SYDVKM. V dropped 8 bases and J dropped 7 bases, with 18 bases sitting between them. This CDR3 contains 14 residues. CDR3 sequence (DNA): TGTGCCAGCTGGGGACTCCGATTCCGGAATGAGCAGTTCTTC. It codes for CASWGLRFRNEQFF.

The V and J genes are TRBV5-4 and TRBJ1-2; no clear D gene. The CDR3 covers 14 residues. Trimming left V 4 bases short and J 8 bases short, with 18 bases between. Germline-derived CDR1 and CDR2 are SGHNT and YYREEE (reference sequence). CDR3 loop: CASSPHGVIYGYTF. CDR3 nucleotide sequence: TGTGCCAGCAGCCCACACGGGGTCATATACGGCTACACCTTC.

The gene calls are TRBV24-1 and TRBJ1-2, with D uncertain. The CDR3 consists of 14 residues. Trimming removed 4 bases from V and 8 bases from J, with 16 bases in between. The V gene's germline CDR1 is KGHDR and CDR2 SFDVKD. In nucleotides, the CDR3 is TGTGCCACCAGTGACACCACAAGGGCGGGAGGCTACACCTTC. This translates into CATSDTTRAGGYTF.

CDR3 amino acids: CASSPGQGLLDTQYF. The DNA of the CDR3 is TGTGCCAGTAGCCCTGGACAGGGGCTGTTAGATACGCAGTATTTT. V is TRBV19 and J is TRBJ2-3, with 9 bases identical to TRBD1. With 6 bases clipped from V and 5 bases from J, the junction kept 9 bases outside the gene matches. Germline V gives CDR1 LNHDA, CDR2 SQIVND (reference sequence). The CDR3 is made up of 15 amino acids.

With regard to this clone: The sample contains more than one DNA sequence encoding this CDR3. The chain employs TRBV10-2 and TRBJ1-6; D possibly corresponds to TRBD1 (6 bases). Germline CDR1 is WSHSY and CDR2 is SAAADI. Between the trimmed V and J ends, which lost 0 bases and 8 bases, there was a span of 11 bases. There are 15 residues in the CDR3. CDR3 in DNA: TGCGCCAGCAGTGAGTCGACCAGGGGTGATTCACCCCTCCACTTT. Residues: CASSESTRGDSPLHF.